Below, 9 T cell receptor beta chains from the same sample are listed, as sequenced in a study of cytomegalovirus exposure and HLA in healthy donors. 60 Vbeta and 13 Jbeta primers were used in PCR. Clones were read by immunoSEQ multiplex PCR, and TCRdb kept only the in-frame ones, dropping some. Of around 85,000 clones listed, over 60% were seen once; the top ten hold more than 3.5%. Sequenced input: PBMCs. Receptors originate from a man aged 60-69 years in good health and CMV-seronegative.

This clone showed up just a few times. The chain combines TRBV5-4 with TRBJ1-1; 7 positions agree with TRBD1. V shed 4 bases, J shed 4 bases, and the junction held 16 bases outside the gene matches. The CDR3 length is 17 residues. Germline V gene lookup returns CDR1 SGHNT and CDR2 YYREEE (reference sequence). Written as DNA, the CDR3 is TGTGCCAGCAGCGACGAACTTCAGGACAGGTTGAGCACTGAAGCTTTCTTT. Translated, it gives CASSDELQDRLSTEAFF. Full variable domain (missing parts from reference TRBV5-4 and TRBJ1-1): ETGVTQSPTHLIKTRGQQVTLRCSSQSGHNTVSWYQQALGQGPQFIFQYYREEENGRGNFPPRFSGLQFPNYSSELNVNALELDDSALYLCASSDELQDRLSTEAFFGQGTRLTVV.

The chain employs TRBV7-9 and TRBJ1-4; TRBD1 aligns across 9 bases. This CDR3 is built from 16 residues. V lost 6 bases, J lost 0 bases, and 5 bases stayed unmatched. Germline lookup yields CDR1 SEHNR and CDR2 FQNEAQ (reference sequence). CDR3 loop: CASRPGQGSTNEKLFF. CDR3 sequence (DNA): TGTGCCAGCAGACCGGGACAGGGATCAACTAATGAAAAACTGTTTTTT. The variable domain in full, with the rest retrieved from reference TRBV7-9 and TRBJ1-4, is DTGVSQNPRHKITKRGQNVTFRCDPISEHNRLYWYRQTLGQGPEFLTYFQNEAQLEKSRLLSDRFSAERPKGSFSTLEIQRTEQGDSAMYLCASRPGQGSTNEKLFFGSGTQLSVL.

The J gene is TRBJ1-2, the V gene TRBV2; possible D gene TRBD1, 6 bases. V was pared by 7 bases and J by 8 bases, with 23 bases between. The CDR3 consists of 15 residues. The germline CDR1 and CDR2 sequences are SNHLY and FYNNEI. The CDR3 loop is CASTEGGTVSLGYTF. CDR3 in DNA: TGTGCCAGCACCGAGGGGGGGACCGTCTCCTTGGGCTACACCTTC.

The chain uses TRBV9 and TRBJ2-1; perhaps TRBD2 as D (5 bases). Germline assignment: CDR1 SGDLS and CDR2 YYNGEE. The CDR3 spans 13 residues. V dropped 1 base and J dropped 9 bases, with 11 bases sitting between them. The CDR3 DNA follows: TGTGCCAGCAGCGTAATCGGGGATCGTGAGCAGTTCTTC. This sequence encodes CASSVIGDREQFF.

The rearrangement uses TRBV5-1 and TRBJ2-3; TRBD2 agrees at 8 bases. The J segment lost 3 bases and the V segment lost 3 bases, leaving 6 bases of the junction unmatched. This CDR3 is 15 amino acids long. Germline assignment: CDR1 SGHRS and CDR2 YFSETQ. The CDR3 coding sequence is TGCGCCAGCAGCTCCCCGGGGGGGCCTACAGATACGCAGTATTTT. Protein: CASSSPGGPTDTQYF.

This sequence joins TRBV2 and TRBJ2-7; D uncertain. This CDR3 has 11 amino acids. From germline, CDR1 is SNHLY and CDR2 FYNNEI. Trimming pared 8 bases from V and 3 bases from J, leaving 8 bases between. This CDR3 is CASSPYYEQYF. For the CDR3, the DNA is TGTGCCAGCTCCCCCTACTACGAGCAGTACTTC.

As to this clone: The junction shows a germline mismatch at one end, possibly a read error. The chain carries TRBV6-5 and TRBJ1-5, with TRBD1 matching 7 bases. Germline V lookup: CDR1 MNHEY, CDR2 SVGAGI. CDR3 length: 15 residues. The CDR3 is CASSDSGGRGQPQHF. The DNA for the CDR3 is TGTGCCAGCAGTGACTCAGGGGGAAGGGGACAGCCCCAGCATTTT.

The rearrangement uses TRBV30 and TRBJ2-7; 16 nucleotides agree with TRBD2. V was clipped by 5 bases and J by 5 bases; unmatched bases: 9. This CDR3 contains 16 residues. Germline CDR1 and CDR2: GTSNPN and SVGIG (reference sequence). In DNA form, the CDR3 reads TGTGCCTGGTCGGGACTAGCGGGGGGGAAAAGGAACGAGCAGTACTTC. Translation gives CAWSGLAGGKRNEQYF.

The CDR3 DNA follows: TGTGCCAGCAGGCCGACAAGCCGCGATTCACCCCTCCACTTT. Its protein is CASRPTSRDSPLHF. J is TRBJ1-6 and V is TRBV14; D gene ambiguous. Deletions cut 6 bases from V and 8 bases from J, with 14 bases between. The CDR3 length is 14 residues. CDR1 is SGHDN, CDR2 FVKESK, per germline.